One sample yielded the 10 T cell receptor beta chains listed below, sequenced in a study of neurological immune-mediated disorders. Each CDR3 protein gets one entry after TCRdb re-called the 5' RACE reads with MiXCR. The sample has 70,000 to 95,000 distinct CDR3 sequences; less than 15% are singletons. Time point given: longitudinal time-point 2. Sequenced input: PBMCs. The origin of the receptors is a female donor with HTLV-1-associated myelopathy (HAM/TSP).

This clonotype was detected many times. The gene calls are TRBV7-2 and TRBJ1-6; D remains unclear. CDR1 and CDR2 (germline): SGHTA, FQGNSA. Trimming removed 0 bases at V and 10 bases at J, with 7 bases between. This CDR3 comprises 13 residues. The CDR3 DNA is TGTGCCAGCAGCTTAGCGGGCGGGTCACCCCTCCACTTT. This encodes CASSLAGGSPLHF.

This clonotype was seen a few times. This chain uses TRBV20-1 with TRBJ2-1; 12 bases are a match to TRBD2. The ends lost 6 bases at V and 1 base at J; junction bases unmatched: 7. The CDR3 extends over 16 amino acids. Germline V gene data show CDR1 as DFQATT and CDR2 as SNEGSKA (reference sequence). CDR3 in amino acids: CSAPTSGGKSYNEQFF. Here the CDR3 DNA reads TGCAGTGCCCCGACTAGCGGGGGTAAGTCCTACAATGAGCAGTTCTTC.

In its sample, this clonotype was seen many times. The V call is TRBV5-6, the J call TRBJ1-1; D remains ambiguous. V was cut by 0 bases and J by 5 bases, with 8 bases left in between. CDR3 length: 13 amino acids. Per the germline V gene, CDR1 is SGHDT and CDR2 is YYEEEE. CDR3 residues: CASSLVSGTEAFF. For the CDR3, the DNA is TGTGCCAGCAGCTTGGTTTCTGGGACTGAAGCTTTCTTT. The variable domain in full, completed from reference TRBV5-6 and TRBJ1-1, reads DAGVTQSPTHLIKTRGQQVTLRCSPKSGHDTVSWYQQALGQGPQFIFQYYEEEERQRGNFPDRFSGHQFPNYSSELNVNALLLGDSALYLCASSLVSGTEAFFGQGTRLTVV.

The chain couples TRBV6-1 to TRBJ2-7; D call uncertain. Trimming stripped 4 bases from V and 0 bases from J, with 13 bases between. The germline CDR1 and CDR2 sequences are MNHNS and SASEGT. The length of the CDR3 is 15 residues. CDR3 protein: CASSVKDGSSYEQYF. The CDR3 DNA reads as TGTGCCAGCAGTGTTAAGGACGGATCCTCCTACGAGCAGTACTTC.

This clonotype showed up many times. The rearrangement uses TRBV7-2 and TRBJ1-5; a weak D match, TRBD1 (5 bases). Germline V CDR1 and CDR2: SGHTA, FQGNSA. V gave up 7 bases and J gave up 2 bases, with 12 bases separating them. The length of the CDR3 is 14 residues. DNA for the CDR3: TGTGCCAGCAACGACGGGGGGGGCAATCAGCCCCAGCATTTT. Translating it yields CASNDGGGNQPQHF.

This clonotype was picked up many times. This chain links TRBV11-2 with TRBJ2-1; D may be TRBD2 (7 bases). Germline V gene data show CDR1 as SGHAT and CDR2 as FQNNGV. The CDR3 extends over 17 amino acids. With 5 bases removed from V and 10 bases from J, the gap between germline ends came to 27 bases. The DNA of the CDR3 is TGTGCCAGCAGCCCTCCGACGGGGGGCCGTCCGCGGGGGGAGCAGTTCTTC. Its translation is CASSPPTGGRPRGEQFF.

This clonotype was seen repeatedly, ten times or more. The V gene is TRBV2, the J gene TRBJ2-1, with 11 bases fitting TRBD2. V lost 10 bases and J lost 1; bases outside the gene matches: 6. CDR3 length: 15 residues. Germline-derived CDR1 and CDR2 are SNHLY and FYNNEI. CDR3 region: CAIELAGGSYNEQFF. The CDR3 bases are TGTGCCATCGAGCTAGCGGGGGGTTCCTACAATGAGCAGTTCTTC.

This clonotype has ten or more counts. This rearrangement joins TRBV9 to TRBJ2-7; 13 bases agree with TRBD2. J was trimmed by 6 bases and V by 4 bases; bases with no gene match: 10. The CDR3 totals 16 residues. In germline, CDR1 is SGDLS, CDR2 YYNGEE. The CDR3 region is CASSPQWTSGGFEQYF. CDR3 nucleotides: TGTGCCAGCAGCCCCCAATGGACTAGCGGGGGTTTCGAGCAGTACTTC.

This clonotype was seen at least ten times. CDR3 sequence reads: CASSGTEETQYF. CDR3 DNA sequence: TGTGCCAGCTCCGGGACAGAAGAGACCCAGTACTTC. The genes are TRBV11-2 and TRBJ2-5; 7 positions agree with TRBD1. CDR1 and CDR2 (germline): SGHAT, FQNNGV. V lost 8 bases and J lost 3; bases outside the gene matches: 3. The CDR3 spans 12 residues.

This clonotype was counted at least ten times. The rearrangement links TRBV28 to TRBJ2-3, with D perhaps TRBD1 (6 bases). The CDR3 loop spans 13 amino acids. V was trimmed by 5 bases and J by 4 bases, leaving 10 bases between them. Looked up from germline, CDR1 is MDHEN and CDR2 is SYDVKM. CDR3: CASSPPGADTQYF. In nucleotides, the CDR3 is TGTGCCAGCAGTCCGCCAGGGGCAGATACGCAGTATTTT.